The 30 T cell receptor beta chains given below trace back to one sample, sequenced in a study of metastatic and nonmetastatic thyroid tumors. Every patient was untreated before thyroid surgery. TCRdb re-called the PCR reads with MiXCR. Among fewer than 100,000 clones listed, under 15% were seen once. Sequenced sample: blood. The receptors here all came from a female donor with papillary thyroid cancer or a benign thyroid nodule (not recorded which). Some clones in this sample may be carry-over from other donors' samples.

This clone was seen many times. The genes are TRBV5-1 and TRBJ2-1; 9 bases are shared with TRBD1. The germline V gene has CDR1 SGHRS and CDR2 YFSETQ. This CDR3 region has 15 residues. The V segment lost 2 bases and the J segment 8 bases; nucleotides outside the gene matches: 8. CDR3 in amino acids: CASSFGDRDADEQFF. CDR3 nucleotide sequence: TGCGCCAGCAGCTTTGGGGACAGGGATGCCGATGAGCAGTTCTTC. Complete variable domain (other parts from reference TRBV5-1 and TRBJ2-1): KAGVTQTPRYLIKTRGQQVTLSCSPISGHRSVSWYQQTPGQGLQFLFEYFSETQRNKGNFPGRFSGRQFSNSRSEMNVSTLELGDSALYLCASSFGDRDADEQFFGPGTRLTVL.

The chain recombines TRBV5-1 with TRBJ2-4; D ambiguous. CDR3 length: 13 residues. V was clipped by 6 bases and J by 9 bases, with 16 bases between them. Germline CDR1 and CDR2: SGHRS and YFSETQ. The CDR3 region is CASTQDGSVIQYF. CDR3 coding DNA: TGCGCCAGCACTCAGGACGGCTCGGTCATTCAGTACTTC. The entire variable domain, with the rest obtained from reference TRBV5-1 and TRBJ2-4, is as follows: KAGVTQTPRYLIKTRGQQVTLSCSPISGHRSVSWYQQTPGQGLQFLFEYFSETQRNKGNFPGRFSGRQFSNSRSEMNVSTLELGDSALYLCASTQDGSVIQYFGAGTRLSVL.

This clone turned up a few times. This chain connects TRBV12-3 or TRBV12-4 to TRBJ2-7; D is possibly TRBD2 (6 bases). The V end lost 5 bases, the J end lost 10 bases, and 18 bases lay between the germline ends. This CDR3 region has 13 residues. CDR3 in DNA: TGTGCCAGCAGTCCGGGGAGGCTCTATGATCAGTACTTC. It yields the protein CASSPGRLYDQYF.

This clone was seen many times. This sequence joins TRBV5-1 and TRBJ2-1; D is perhaps TRBD1 (6 bases). Looked up from germline, CDR1 is SGHRS and CDR2 is YFSETQ. Trimming took 0 bases from V and 5 from J, leaving 12 bases between them. The CDR3 sequence is 15 residues long. The CDR3 protein is CASSLVQGFNNEQFF. The CDR3 region has the DNA TGCGCCAGCAGCTTGGTACAGGGTTTCAACAATGAGCAGTTCTTC.

Regarding this clone: A single base separates this from a much larger clone, so it may be a read error. This chain connects TRBV9 to TRBJ2-1, with 14 bases matching TRBD2. The V segment lost 2 bases and the J segment 6 bases; nucleotides outside the gene matches: 16. CDR1 and CDR2 from the germline V gene are SGDLS and YYNGEE. This CDR3 comprises 20 residues. CDR3 sequence (DNA): TGTGCCAGCAGCGTGTCACCCGGACTAGCGGGGGGAGGTTGGACCAATGAGCAGTTCTTC. Protein: CASSVSPGLAGGGWTNEQFF. The full variable domain, rest sourced from reference TRBV9 and TRBJ2-1, is DSGVTQTPKHLITATGQRVTLRCSPRSGDLSVYWYQQSLDQGLQFLIQYYNGEERAKGNILERFSAQQFPDLHSELNLSSLELGDSALYFCASSVSPGLAGGGWTNEQFFGPGTRLTVL.

The gene calls are TRBV12-3 or TRBV12-4 and TRBJ2-7, with 9 positions matching TRBD2. V lost 2 bases to trimming and J lost 0 bases; unmatched junction nucleotides: 14. This CDR3 contains 19 residues. This CDR3 reads CASSLMGASGATNSYEQYF. In DNA form, the CDR3 reads TGTGCCAGCAGTTTAATGGGGGCTAGCGGGGCCACTAACTCCTACGAGCAGTACTTC.

The sample holds a few counts of this clone. The rearrangement joins TRBV28 to TRBJ1-1; 8 bases are shared with TRBD1. CDR1 is MDHEN, CDR2 SYDVKM, per germline. J gave up 3 bases and V 2 bases, and 17 bases lay outside the gene matches. This CDR3 region has 19 residues. The CDR3 reads CASSLGSRRDRGGYTEAFF. CDR3 bases: TGTGCCAGCAGTTTAGGGTCTCGCCGAGACAGGGGAGGGTACACTGAAGCTTTCTTT.

This clone was seen only a few times. A single base separates this from a much larger clone, so it may be a read error. The chain couples TRBV10-3 to TRBJ1-1, with D perhaps TRBD1 (6 bases). V lost 8 bases to trimming and J lost 5 bases, with 24 bases between them. The CDR3 consists of 16 residues. Germline V gene sequence: CDR1 ENHRY, CDR2 SYGVKD. The CDR3 is CAIRGAPGVRATEAFF. CDR3 bases: TGTGCCATCCGGGGGGCACCAGGGGTCAGGGCAACTGAAGCTTTCTTT.

This clone appeared many times. This chain links TRBV12-3 or TRBV12-4 with TRBJ2-4, with TRBD1 matching over 7 bases. The CDR3 covers 15 residues. V lost 5 bases and J lost 4; bases outside the gene matches: 8. The CDR3 spells CASSRDRDRKNIQYF. The DNA for the CDR3 is TGTGCCAGCAGTCGGGATAGGGACAGAAAAAACATTCAGTACTTC.

The chain carries TRBV11-2 and TRBJ1-2, with 9 bases lining up with TRBD1. With 0 bases clipped from V and 8 bases from J, the junction kept 4 bases outside the gene matches. The CDR3 is made up of 14 amino acids. Germline CDR1 reads SGHAT; CDR2 reads FQNNGV. The CDR3, as DNA: TGTGCCAGCAGCTTAGACGGGACAGGGCGAGGCTACACCTTC. Translation: CASSLDGTGRGYTF.

This clone was detected many times. J is TRBJ1-1 and V is TRBV7-2; D not resolved. In germline, CDR1 is SGHTA, CDR2 FQGNSA. V was cut by 0 bases and J by 0 bases, with 8 bases left in between. CDR3 length: 15 amino acids. The CDR3 region is CASSLAQTMNTEAFF. CDR3 nucleotides: TGTGCCAGCAGCTTAGCGCAGACAATGAACACTGAAGCTTTCTTT. The whole variable domain, filled in from reference TRBV7-2 and TRBJ1-1, reads GAGVSQSPSNKVTEKGKDVELRCDPISGHTALYWYRQSLGQGLEFLIYFQGNSAPDKSGLPSDRFSAERTGGSVSTLTIQRTQQEDSAVYLCASSLAQTMNTEAFFGQGTRLTVV.

The chain carries TRBV20-1 and TRBJ1-5; unclear D gene. Trimming took 6 bases from V and 3 from J, leaving 15 bases between them. The CDR3 contains 14 residues. Germline V gene data show CDR1 as DFQATT and CDR2 as SNEGSKA (reference sequence). DNA for the CDR3: TGCAGTGCCCGCGACGGAAACATCAATCAGCCCCAGCATTTT. This codes for CSARDGNINQPQHF.

The chain is built from TRBV5-4 and TRBJ2-7, with 8 bases matching TRBD2. The trim removed 2 bases at V and 0 bases at J, leaving 1 base unmatched. This CDR3 region has 14 residues. Germline assignment: CDR1 SGHNT and CDR2 YYREEE (reference sequence). The CDR3 DNA is TGTGCCAGCAGCTTCGGGGGGGGCTCCTACGAGCAGTACTTC. Translated, it gives CASSFGGGSYEQYF.

The chain combines TRBV28 with TRBJ2-5, with 9 bases that match TRBD1. The V gene end was trimmed by 7 bases and the J gene end by 5 bases; junction bases not matched to a gene: 8. The CDR3 loop spans 14 amino acids. Germline V gene lookup returns CDR1 MDHEN and CDR2 SYDVKM. In nucleotides, the CDR3 is TGTGCCAGCAAGAGGGGACAGGGAGGGGAGACCCAGTACTTC. Translating gives CASKRGQGGETQYF. The whole variable domain, remainder taken from reference TRBV28 and TRBJ2-5, is DVKVTQSSRYLVKRTGEKVFLECVQDMDHENMFWYRQDPGLGLRLIYFSYDVKMKEKGDIPEGYSVSREKKERFSLILESASTNQTSMYLCASKRGQGGETQYFGPGTRLLVL.

This clone was detected only a few times. V gene TRBV20-1 combines with J gene TRBJ1-2; D is undetermined. Per germline, CDR1 DFQATT and CDR2 SNEGSKA (reference sequence). This CDR3 is built from 12 residues. V was shortened by 3 bases and J by 0 bases, with 5 bases between the two germline ends. The CDR3 sequence is CSASGTNYGYTF. For the CDR3, the DNA is TGCAGTGCTAGTGGGACTAACTATGGCTACACCTTC.

Concerning this clone itself: A much larger clone sits a single nucleotide away, making a read error possible. The rearrangement joins TRBV7-6 to TRBJ2-5; D is possibly TRBD1 (6 bases). Germline V gene sequence: CDR1 SGHVS, CDR2 FNYEAQ. V was trimmed by 2 bases and J by 7 bases, leaving 20 bases between them. The length of the CDR3 is 16 residues. In DNA, the CDR3 is TGTGCCAGCAGCTTATCAGTCAGGGGATTAGAAGGGACCCAGTACTTC. This translates into CASSLSVRGLEGTQYF. Combining the CDR3 with reference TRBV7-6 and TRBJ2-5 gives the whole variable domain GAGVSQSPRYKVTKRGQDVALRCDPISGHVSLYWYRQALGQGPEFLTYFNYEAQQDKSGLPNDRFSAERPEGSISTLTIQRTEQRDSAMYRCASSLSVRGLEGTQYFGPGTRLLVL.

About this clone: A much larger clonotype is one base distant, so this may be a read error. This chain joins TRBV5-1 and TRBJ2-2; 9 nucleotides agree with TRBD1. The germline gives CDR1 SGHRS, CDR2 YFSETQ. This CDR3 contains 18 residues. CDR3 nucleotide sequence: TGCGCCAGCAGCTCCAACAGGGGGCACGGGAGGAACACCGGGGAGCTGCTTTTT. This encodes CASSSNRGHGRNTGELLF.

This clone was found many times. This may be a read error, as it is one base from a much larger clone. No conserved phenylalanine or tryptophan ends this CDR3, so it is likely a read error. The V and J genes are TRBV27 and TRBJ2-7; 11 positions agree with TRBD1. This CDR3 comprises 15 residues. V was pared by 10 bases and J by 3 bases, with 11 bases of the junction left unmatched. CDR1 and CDR2 from the germline V gene are MNHEY and SMNVEV (reference sequence). CDR3 nucleotides: TGTGCCACCGGGGGACAGGGGGGATACTACTACGAGCAGTACCTC. Encoded protein: CATGGQGGYYYEQYL.

J is TRBJ1-2 and V is TRBV12-3 or TRBV12-4; a weak D match, TRBD1 (6 bases). The CDR3 is 14 amino acids. V lost 0 bases to trimming and J lost 4 bases, with 9 bases between them. The CDR3 DNA is TGTGCCAGCAGTTTAGCGGGGGCCGGCTATGGCTACACCTTC. Its translation is CASSLAGAGYGYTF.

This chain uses TRBV4-1 with TRBJ2-4; D possibly corresponds to TRBD1 (6 bases). The length of the CDR3 is 16 residues. The germline CDR1 and CDR2 sequences are MGHRA and YSYEKL. Trimming took 2 bases from V and 2 from J, leaving 13 bases between them. The CDR3 is CASSQPVQGTKNIQYF. Written as DNA, the CDR3 is TGCGCCAGCAGCCAACCTGTACAGGGAACCAAAAACATTCAGTACTTC.

A word on this clone: Being one base from a much bigger clone, this may be a read error. V usage is TRBV29-1 and J usage is TRBJ2-5, with D possibly matching TRBD2 (5 bases). The germline CDR1 and CDR2 sequences are SQVTM and ANQGSEA. The CDR3 is made up of 11 amino acids. CDR3 in DNA: TGCAGAGCAAGACCGGGGGAGACCCAGTACTTC. Residues: CRARPGETQYF. Filled out from reference TRBV29-1 and TRBJ2-5, the complete variable domain reads SAVISQKPSRDICQRGTSLTIQCQVDSQVTMMFWYRQQPGQSLTLIATANQGSEATYESGFVIDKFPISRPNLTFSTLTVSNMSPEDSSIYLCRARPGETQYFGPGTRLLVL.

This clone was counted ten times or more. V is TRBV11-2 and J is TRBJ1-2, with 9 bases matching TRBD1. CDR3 length equals 14 residues. Germline lookup yields CDR1 SGHAT and CDR2 FQNNGV. The ends lost 6 bases at V and 7 bases at J; junction bases unmatched: 9. The CDR3 spells CASRRLQGALGYTF. Here the CDR3 DNA reads TGTGCCAGCAGGCGACTACAGGGGGCGCTTGGCTACACCTTC.

The sample holds many counts of this clone. The V call is TRBV7-8, the J call TRBJ2-3; D remains ambiguous. V lost 5 bases and J 6 bases, leaving 12 bases between the germline ends. Germline V gene lookup returns CDR1 SGHVS and CDR2 FQNEAQ. The CDR3 has 13 amino acids. The DNA of the CDR3 is TGTGCCAGCAGCGTTCTAACCGGGGATACGCAGTATTTT. Protein sequence: CASSVLTGDTQYF.

This clone was observed many times. CDR3 DNA: TGTGCCAGCAGCCAGGCGAATTCACCCCTCCACTTT. This gives the protein CASSQANSPLHF. The gene calls are TRBV3-1 and TRBJ1-6; no firm D call. Germline CDR1 and CDR2: LGHDT and YNNKEL (reference sequence). The CDR3 has 12 amino acids. V was pared by 3 bases and J by 7 bases, with 4 bases between.

This clone showed up many times. The same CDR3 is also encoded by other DNA sequences in this sample. The CDR3 here is CATSRELGAPGNTIYF. The CDR3 coding sequence is TGTGCCACCAGCAGAGAGCTCGGGGCCCCTGGAAACACCATATATTTT. This chain connects TRBV15 to TRBJ1-3; TRBD1 might be the D (5 bases). The germline V and J ends were trimmed by 0 bases and 2 bases, with 11 bases remaining between them. The CDR3 contains 16 residues. Germline CDR1 reads LNHNV; CDR2 reads YYDKDF (reference sequence).

This clone was detected ten times or more. The V call is TRBV6-1, the J call TRBJ1-1; no firm D call. The length of the CDR3 is 16 residues. Germline CDR1 reads MNHNS; CDR2 reads SASEGT. V was pared by 6 bases and J by 0 bases, with 17 bases between. CDR3 in amino acids: CASREFQVSMNTEAFF. CDR3 nucleotide sequence: TGTGCCAGCAGAGAGTTCCAGGTCTCTATGAACACTGAAGCTTTCTTT.

This clone occurred many times. The V gene is TRBV27, the J gene TRBJ2-1, with 9 bases lining up with TRBD1. With V trimmed by 2 bases and J by 6 bases, 11 bases remained unmatched. The CDR3 has 17 residues. Germline CDR1 reads MNHEY; CDR2 reads SMNVEV (reference sequence). CDR3 region: CASSLPSGTGRVNEQFF. The CDR3 DNA follows: TGTGCCAGCAGTTTACCCTCCGGGACAGGGAGGGTCAATGAGCAGTTCTTC.

Within the sample, this clone is medium-sized. The chain employs TRBV12-3 or TRBV12-4 and TRBJ1-6, with D tentatively TRBD1 (6 bases). Deletions cut 6 bases from V and 5 bases from J, with 17 bases between. The length of the CDR3 is 16 residues. The CDR3, as DNA: TGTGCCAGCAGAATCGACGTAGGGGGGAATAATTCACCCCTCCACTTT. Its protein product is CASRIDVGGNNSPLHF.

This clone was detected ten times or more. The chain joins TRBV6-1 to TRBJ2-1, with D perhaps given as TRBD1 or TRBD2 (6 bases each). From germline, CDR1 is MNHNS and CDR2 SASEGT. The germline V and J ends were trimmed by 8 bases and 2 bases, with 7 bases remaining between them. The CDR3 loop spans 12 amino acids. The CDR3 DNA follows: TGTGCCAGCGGGGGGCCCTACAATGAGCAGTTCTTC. It encodes CASGGPYNEQFF.

This clone was recorded many times. This chain joins TRBV7-9 and TRBJ2-5; 8 bases fit TRBD2. The V and J ends lost 2 bases and 2 bases, in that order; junction bases with no gene match: 7. The CDR3 has 16 amino acids. The V gene's germline CDR1 is SEHNR and CDR2 FQNEAQ (reference sequence). This CDR3 reads CASSLNGGLAQETQYF. The DNA for the CDR3 is TGTGCCAGCAGCTTAAATGGCGGACTAGCACAAGAGACCCAGTACTTC.